This passage covers 31 T cell receptor beta chains from one sample sequenced in a study of T cell repertoires in cytomegalovirus infection. These receptors have no known antigen. TCRdb re-called the reads through MiXCR, storing one row per CDR3 protein. The sample includes about 52,000 distinct CDR3 sequences, roughly 21% of them seen just once. The sequencing here drew on CD8+ T cells from cultured PBMCs, taken from culture after CMV antigen stimulation. The receptor set was obtained from a human donor in good health (CMV status not recorded). Some clones in this sample may be carry-over from other donors' samples.

This chain uses TRBV4-3 with TRBJ1-2; D might be TRBD1 (6 bases). CDR1 LGHNA and CDR2 YSLEER come from the germline V gene. With 0 bases removed from V and 8 bases from J, the gap between germline ends came to 16 bases. This CDR3 has 15 amino acids. The CDR3 loop is CASSQDRDEGQGYTF. CDR3 nucleotides: TGCGCCAGCAGCCAAGATAGGGACGAGGGACAAGGCTACACCTTC.

Only a few counts were recorded for this clonotype. This chain uses TRBV14 with TRBJ1-2; unclear D gene. V dropped 2 bases and J dropped 5 bases, with 12 bases sitting between them. Germline CDR1 and CDR2: SGHDN and FVKESK. This CDR3 contains 14 residues. Here the CDR3 reads CASSQNTQKYGYTF. DNA of the CDR3: TGTGCCAGCAGCCAAAACACCCAGAAGTATGGCTACACCTTC.

The genes are TRBV4-2 and TRBJ2-1; no reliable D call. Germline V lookup: CDR1 LGHNA, CDR2 YNFKEQ. V shed 3 bases and J shed 6 bases, with 6 bases lying between them. The CDR3 is 12 amino acids. In DNA form, the CDR3 reads TGTGCCAGCAGCCAGGAAACCAATGAGCAGTTCTTC. Translation: CASSQETNEQFF.

V usage is TRBV7-6 and J usage is TRBJ1-5, with a weak D call TRBD1 (6 bases). The CDR3 has 15 residues. The germline V and J ends were trimmed by 0 bases and 5 bases, with 11 bases remaining between them. Germline-derived CDR1 and CDR2 are SGHVS and FNYEAQ. This CDR3 reads CASSLALGGDQPQHF. The CDR3 nucleotides are TGTGCCAGCAGCTTAGCCCTCGGGGGCGATCAGCCCCAGCATTTT.

The CDR3 sequence is CASSPWNNEQFF. For the CDR3, the DNA is TGTGCCAGCAGTCCTTGGAACAATGAGCAGTTCTTC. The chain employs TRBV12-3 or TRBV12-4 and TRBJ2-1; D gene unclear. Between the trimmed V and J ends, which lost 5 bases and 5 bases, there was a span of 7 bases. This CDR3 contains 12 residues.

This sequence joins TRBV7-2 and TRBJ2-3; TRBD2 aligns across 13 bases. CDR1 is SGHTA, CDR2 FQGNSA, per germline. CDR3 length: 18 residues. The J segment lost 2 bases and the V segment lost 5 bases, leaving 10 bases of the junction unmatched. The DNA for the CDR3 is TGTGCCAGCAGCCACACTAGCGGGGGGGGAAGGATCACAGATACGCAGTATTTT. Residues: CASSHTSGGGRITDTQYF.

This clonotype was picked up many times. CDR3 protein: CASSGTGTRTPLHF. The CDR3 nucleotides read TGTGCCAGCAGTGGTACAGGGACGAGAACACCCCTCCACTTT. The chain combines TRBV7-2 with TRBJ1-6; maybe TRBD1 (6 bases). The CDR3 has 14 amino acids. The ends were cut back, 6 bases at V and 11 bases at J, with 17 bases in the middle. CDR1 is SGHTA and CDR2 is FQGNSA in the germline V gene.

This clonotype came up a few times. CDR3 in amino acids: CASSPVDRGHGYTF. The CDR3 region has the DNA TGTGCCAGCAGTCCCGTCGACAGGGGGCATGGCTACACCTTC. The chain couples TRBV12-3 or TRBV12-4 to TRBJ1-2, with TRBD1 identical over 10 bases. The CDR3 extends over 14 amino acids. Germline trimming cut 5 bases from V and 6 bases from J; bases unmatched to any gene: 6.

J is TRBJ1-6 and V is TRBV7-8; 7 bases line up with TRBD1. V lost 4 bases and J lost 0; bases outside the gene matches: 21. Germline CDR1 SGHVS, CDR2 FQNEAQ. The CDR3 runs 22 residues. The CDR3 DNA reads TGTGCCAGCAGCTATTTTAAGGGGGGCAGGGGGATTGAGAACTCCTATAATTCACCCCTCCACTTT. This gives the protein CASSYFKGGRGIENSYNSPLHF.

This clonotype has a handful of counts. The V gene is TRBV4-3, the J gene TRBJ1-2; D gene uncertain. The CDR3 sequence is 15 residues long. Germline CDR1 reads LGHNA; CDR2 reads YSLEER. Deletions cut 0 bases from V and 4 bases from J, with 12 bases between. CDR3 DNA: TGCGCCAGCAGCCAAGATTTAGCATCTTTCTATGGCTACACCTTC. It specifies CASSQDLASFYGYTF.

CDR3 in amino acids: CASSFRSSRDGIEKLFF. The CDR3 nucleotides are TGTGCCAGCAGCTTTCGGTCGTCCAGGGACGGAATTGAAAAACTGTTTTTT. This chain uses TRBV11-2 with TRBJ1-4, with D possibly matching TRBD1 (5 bases). Germline CDR1 SGHAT, CDR2 FQNNGV. The CDR3 spans 17 residues. Trimming took off 3 bases at V and 7 bases at J, with 21 bases between the two ends.

This clonotype was found a few times. V is TRBV6-1 and J is TRBJ1-5; 10 bases fit TRBD1. Trimming at V came to 5 bases and at J to 7 bases, leaving 14 bases not matched to a gene. Looked up from germline, CDR1 is MNHNS and CDR2 is SASEGT. This CDR3 spans 17 amino acids. The CDR3 nucleotides read TGTGCCAGCAGTAGCCAATCGGGACAGGGGCGAGGACAGCCCCAGCATTTT. Translated, it gives CASSSQSGQGRGQPQHF.

This clonotype was recorded many times. This sequence joins TRBV7-2 and TRBJ2-7; 8 positions agree with TRBD1. This CDR3 contains 14 residues. Germline CDR1 is SGHTA and CDR2 is FQGNSA. The junction had 1 base not matched to a gene; V was cut back by 0 bases and J by 3 bases. The CDR3 here is CASSLAGQGYEQYF. The CDR3 DNA is TGTGCCAGCAGCTTAGCTGGACAGGGCTACGAGCAGTACTTC.

Only a few counts were recorded for this clonotype. The chain has TRBV27 and TRBJ1-2; D possibly corresponds to TRBD1 (6 bases). This CDR3 has 13 amino acids. V lost 8 bases and J 1 base, leaving 11 bases between the germline ends. The germline gives CDR1 MNHEY, CDR2 SMNVEV (reference sequence). The CDR3 spells CASHRGGNYGYTF. DNA of the CDR3: TGTGCCAGCCATAGGGGGGGTAACTATGGCTACACCTTC.

This clonotype was picked up a small number of times. The J gene is TRBJ1-5, the V gene TRBV7-8; D gene unclear. Between the trimmed V and J ends, which lost 1 base and 7 bases, there was a span of 11 bases. The germline gives CDR1 SGHVS, CDR2 FQNEAQ. This CDR3 region has 14 residues. The CDR3 nucleotides read TGTGCCAGCAGCTTAGAGAGGGTGGAACAGCCCCAGCATTTT. Encoded protein: CASSLERVEQPQHF. Based on the CDR3 plus reference TRBV7-8 and TRBJ1-5, the full variable domain is GAGVSQSPRYKVAKRGQDVALRCDPISGHVSLFWYQQALGQGPEFLTYFQNEAQLDKSGLPSDRFFAERPEGSVSTLKIQRTQQEDSAVYLCASSLERVEQPQHFGDGTRLSIL.

This chain links TRBV13 with TRBJ2-5, with 8 nucleotides matching TRBD1. In germline, CDR1 is PRHDT, CDR2 FYEKMQ (reference sequence). CDR3 length: 14 amino acids. Germline trimming cut 4 bases from V and 5 bases from J; bases unmatched to any gene: 6. In DNA form, the CDR3 reads TGTGCCAGCAGCTCTCCAGGGGGCTTGGAGACCCAGTACTTC. It codes for CASSSPGGLETQYF.

This clonotype was picked up a small number of times. CDR3 loop: CASSPGTSNTGELFF. CDR3 sequence (DNA): TGTGCCAGCAGCCCCGGAACTAGCAACACCGGGGAGCTGTTTTTT. J is TRBJ2-2 and V is TRBV6-5; weak D call: TRBD2 (6 bases). V lost 6 bases and J lost 2, with 13 bases in between. Germline values: CDR1 MNHEY, CDR2 SVGAGI. The CDR3 loop spans 15 amino acids.

The rearrangement uses TRBV7-9 and TRBJ2-7, with D tentatively TRBD2 (5 bases). Trimming shortened V by 6 bases and J by 7 bases, and 13 bases separated the two germline ends. The CDR3 runs 12 residues. Germline CDR1 reads SEHNR; CDR2 reads FQNEAQ (reference sequence). CDR3 nucleotides: TGTGCCAGCAGTACGGGGAATAGGGAGCAGTACTTC. Protein product: CASSTGNREQYF.

This chain connects TRBV6-2 or TRBV6-3 to TRBJ2-3, with 7 positions matching TRBD2. Trimming removed 2 bases from V and 5 bases from J; junction bases left unmatched: 7. Germline V gene data show CDR1 as MNHEY and CDR2 as SVGEGT. The CDR3 loop spans 15 amino acids. The CDR3 loop reads CASSYPGGVGDTQYF. The CDR3 DNA reads as TGTGCCAGCAGTTACCCGGGGGGTGTTGGAGATACGCAGTATTTT.

In its sample, this clonotype was seen a few times. V usage is TRBV12-3 or TRBV12-4 and J usage is TRBJ1-1; TRBD1 might be the D (5 bases). The V and J ends lost 3 bases and 1 base respectively, with 9 bases between them. The CDR3 covers 14 residues. Here the CDR3 DNA reads TGTGCCAGCAGTTTCCCGACAGAGAACACTGAAGCTTTCTTT. It yields the protein CASSFPTENTEAFF.

This chain connects TRBV4-2 to TRBJ1-5; no reliable D call. The CDR3 length is 14 residues. CDR1 is LGHNA and CDR2 is YNFKEQ in the germline V gene. V dropped 4 bases and J dropped 7 bases, with 14 bases sitting between them. CDR3: CASSPRARSQPQHF. The CDR3, as DNA: TGTGCCAGCAGCCCCCGGGCCAGGAGCCAGCCCCAGCATTTT.

This clonotype was recorded many times. The chain recombines TRBV7-2 with TRBJ2-7; D may be TRBD2 (6 bases). The ends were cut back, 2 bases at V and 0 bases at J, with 20 bases in the middle. The CDR3 spans 18 residues. Germline V gene lookup returns CDR1 SGHTA and CDR2 FQGNSA. The CDR3 reads CASSLTPPGSRSSYEQYF. The DNA of the CDR3 is TGTGCCAGCAGCTTAACCCCCCCCGGGAGTAGGAGCTCCTACGAGCAGTACTTC.

V gene TRBV15 combines with J gene TRBJ2-1; D is ambiguous. Germline V lookup: CDR1 LNHNV, CDR2 YYDKDF (reference sequence). The CDR3 length is 13 residues. V was cut by 0 bases and J by 13 bases, with 13 bases left in between. CDR3 nucleotide sequence: TGTGCCACCAGCAGAGATCATCGGCCGTACCAGTTCTTC. It encodes CATSRDHRPYQFF.

J is TRBJ2-3 and V is TRBV7-2, with 11 positions matching TRBD2. V lost 4 bases to trimming and J lost 4 bases; unmatched junction nucleotides: 10. Germline V CDR1 and CDR2: SGHTA, FQGNSA. The CDR3 sequence is 17 residues long. This chain's CDR3 is CASSSLLAGVGADTQYF. The CDR3, as DNA: TGTGCCAGCAGCTCGCTACTAGCGGGGGTAGGCGCAGATACGCAGTATTTT. The full variable domain, in which reference TRBV7-2 and TRBJ2-3 provide the parts outside the CDR3, is GAGVSQSPSNKVTEKGKDVELRCDPISGHTALYWYRQSLGQGLEFLIYFQGNSAPDKSGLPSDRFSAERTGGSVSTLTIQRTQQEDSAVYLCASSSLLAGVGADTQYFGPGTRLTVL.

The V gene is TRBV19, the J gene TRBJ2-1, with 7 bases lining up with TRBD2. Germline lookup yields CDR1 LNHDA and CDR2 SQIVND (reference sequence). Unmatched junction bases numbered 4, after V lost 5 bases and J lost 3 bases. The CDR3 covers 14 residues. CDR3 residues: CASSVGGSYNEQFF. The CDR3 DNA sequence: TGTGCCAGTAGTGTCGGGGGGAGCTACAATGAGCAGTTCTTC.

This clonotype occurred a few times. The chain links TRBV7-8 to TRBJ1-4, with D unclear. CDR1 is SGHVS, CDR2 FQNEAQ, per germline. The CDR3 loop spans 14 amino acids. Trimming pared 3 bases from V and 8 bases from J, leaving 13 bases between. The DNA for the CDR3 is TGTGCCAGCAGCTTGTATCTCTCGCGGGAAAAACTGTTTTTT. Translation: CASSLYLSREKLFF.

The rearrangement uses TRBV11-3 and TRBJ2-1; D possibly corresponds to TRBD1 (5 bases). The V end lost 3 bases, the J end lost 5 bases, and 14 bases lay between the germline ends. CDR1 is SGHNT and CDR2 is YENEEA in the germline V gene. CDR3 size: 15 residues. The CDR3 sequence is CASSFSKGLNNEQFF. CDR3 nucleotides: TGTGCCAGCAGCTTTAGTAAGGGGTTGAACAATGAGCAGTTCTTC. The full variable domain, completed using reference TRBV11-3 and TRBJ2-1, is EAGVVQSPRYKIIEKKQPVAFWCNPISGHNTLYWYLQNLGQGPELLIRYENEEAVDDSQLPKDRFSAERLKGVDSTLKIQPAELGDSAVYLCASSFSKGLNNEQFFGPGTRLTVL.

The chain carries TRBV4-1 and TRBJ2-5; TRBD2 aligns across 9 bases. The junction had 9 bases not matched to a gene; V was cut back by 1 base and J by 0 bases. This CDR3 spans 18 amino acids. Per the germline V gene, CDR1 is MGHRA and CDR2 is YSYEKL. In nucleotides, the CDR3 is TGCGCCAGCAGCCAAGTTGCCAGCGGGGGGCCCCACCAAGAGACCCAGTACTTC. Its translation: CASSQVASGGPHQETQYF.

This CDR3 is CASSLIRTSGGSYEQYF. CDR3 coding DNA: TGCGCCAGCAGTCTTATCAGGACTAGCGGGGGGTCCTACGAGCAGTACTTC. The gene calls are TRBV4-1 and TRBJ2-7; 14 bases fit TRBD2. The CDR3 spans 17 residues. The V gene's germline CDR1 is MGHRA and CDR2 YSYEKL. V shed 6 bases and J 1 base; nucleotides not matched to a gene: 8.

In its sample, this clonotype was seen a few times. The V and J genes are TRBV4-1 and TRBJ1-4; unclear D gene. CDR3 size: 14 residues. Trimming pared 4 bases from V and 7 bases from J, leaving 13 bases between. Germline CDR1 MGHRA, CDR2 YSYEKL. CDR3 nucleotide sequence: TGCGCCAGCAGCCCCCAGGTACGAGGTGAAAAACTGTTTTTT. The encoded protein is CASSPQVRGEKLFF.

V usage is TRBV7-6 and J usage is TRBJ2-2; D gene unclear. Trimming pared 1 base from V and 3 bases from J, leaving 12 bases between. CDR1 and CDR2 (germline): SGHVS, FNYEAQ. The CDR3 has 16 amino acids. CDR3 residues: CASSLEVFAYTGELFF. The DNA of the CDR3 is TGTGCCAGCAGCTTAGAGGTCTTCGCGTACACCGGGGAGCTGTTTTTT.